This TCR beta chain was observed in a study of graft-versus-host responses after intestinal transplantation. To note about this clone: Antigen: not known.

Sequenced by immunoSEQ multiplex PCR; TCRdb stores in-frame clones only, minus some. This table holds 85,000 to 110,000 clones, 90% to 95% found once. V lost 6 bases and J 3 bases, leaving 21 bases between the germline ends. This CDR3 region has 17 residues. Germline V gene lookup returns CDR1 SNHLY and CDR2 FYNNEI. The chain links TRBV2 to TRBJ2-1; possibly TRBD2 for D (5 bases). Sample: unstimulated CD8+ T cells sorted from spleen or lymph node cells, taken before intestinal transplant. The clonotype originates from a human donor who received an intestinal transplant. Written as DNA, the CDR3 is TGTGCCAGCAGCCTCTCTCGAGGAGGCCCTTTCTACAATGAGCAGTTCTTC. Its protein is CASSLSRGGPFYNEQFF.